These T cell receptor beta chains were read from a single sample in a study of T-cell memory formation after mild COVID-19. A single record per CDR3 protein comes from TCRdb applying MiXCR to the 5' RACE reads. This sample has about 210,000 distinct CDR3 sequences, with about 11% found just once. The sequenced sample was PBMCs or a T cell subset sorted from them (not recorded which). The receptors here all came from a man younger than 35 who had mild COVID-19 (a few samples of this study predate the infection). Cell type and time point are not known. Both conserved end residues are part of each CDR3.

j_call: TRBJ1-2
v_call: TRBV7-2
cdr3_aa: CASTRTGDYGYTF

j_call: TRBJ2-3
v_call: TRBV19
cdr3_aa: CASSGTGASTDTQYF

j_call: TRBJ2-2
v_call: TRBV6-5
cdr3_aa: CASSYFSNTGELFF

j_call: TRBJ2-3
v_call: TRBV7-2
cdr3_aa: CASSITGQGRRGQYF

j_call: TRBJ2-7
v_call: TRBV12-2
cdr3_aa: CASRPVPGSYEQYF

j_call: TRBJ1-1
v_call: TRBV18
cdr3_aa: CASSPGSRLIEAFF

j_call: TRBJ2-6
v_call: TRBV7-2
cdr3_aa: CASSLGLSGANVLTF

j_call: TRBJ2-5
v_call: TRBV4-2
cdr3_aa: CASSPAGDQAGETQYF

j_call: TRBJ2-1
v_call: TRBV9
cdr3_aa: CASSVGGARQGDEQFF

j_call: TRBJ2-1
v_call: TRBV29-1
cdr3_aa: CSVEGYRGQTVINEQFF

j_call: TRBJ2-2
v_call: TRBV4-1
cdr3_aa: CASSQEPYGGGELFF

j_call: TRBJ2-5
v_call: TRBV4-2
cdr3_aa: CASSQGSGRLLFQETQYF

j_call: TRBJ1-6
v_call: TRBV19
cdr3_aa: CASSGRGTSSPLHF

j_call: TRBJ2-2
v_call: TRBV12-3/TRBV12-4
cdr3_aa: CASRPGTGDTGELFF

j_call: TRBJ2-3
v_call: TRBV5-1
cdr3_aa: CASSRAADTQYF

j_call: TRBJ2-1
v_call: TRBV4-3
cdr3_aa: CASSQDFRAREDEQFF

j_call: TRBJ2-1
v_call: TRBV24-1
cdr3_aa: CATSPWTGGLSEQFF

j_call: TRBJ2-2
v_call: TRBV3-1
cdr3_aa: CASSQSTGYNGELFF

j_call: TRBJ2-1
v_call: TRBV12-3/TRBV12-4
cdr3_aa: CASSQTSSHNEQFF

j_call: TRBJ2-3
v_call: TRBV6-6
cdr3_aa: CASRAAGTIITDTQYF

j_call: TRBJ2-2
v_call: TRBV10-3
cdr3_aa: CAITSSGELFF

j_call: TRBJ2-6
v_call: TRBV5-1
cdr3_aa: CASSLEGGGYSGANVLTF

j_call: TRBJ1-5
v_call: TRBV7-2
cdr3_aa: CASSSAPGQGDQPQHF

j_call: TRBJ2-2
v_call: TRBV5-1
cdr3_aa: CASSLQGPRTGELFF

j_call: TRBJ2-3
v_call: TRBV7-3
cdr3_aa: CASSLPQGSGTQYF

j_call: TRBJ1-1
v_call: TRBV5-1
cdr3_aa: CASSPLDSSTEAFF

j_call: TRBJ2-1
v_call: TRBV7-6
cdr3_aa: CASSVVRNNEQFF

j_call: TRBJ1-5
v_call: TRBV7-2
cdr3_aa: CASSRPWRSPKSNQPQHF

j_call: TRBJ1-3
v_call: TRBV7-3
cdr3_aa: CASSPDSSSGNTIYF

j_call: TRBJ2-5
v_call: TRBV19
cdr3_aa: CASSIGTSALGETQYF

j_call: TRBJ1-4
v_call: TRBV7-2
cdr3_aa: CASSDGQGSEKLFF